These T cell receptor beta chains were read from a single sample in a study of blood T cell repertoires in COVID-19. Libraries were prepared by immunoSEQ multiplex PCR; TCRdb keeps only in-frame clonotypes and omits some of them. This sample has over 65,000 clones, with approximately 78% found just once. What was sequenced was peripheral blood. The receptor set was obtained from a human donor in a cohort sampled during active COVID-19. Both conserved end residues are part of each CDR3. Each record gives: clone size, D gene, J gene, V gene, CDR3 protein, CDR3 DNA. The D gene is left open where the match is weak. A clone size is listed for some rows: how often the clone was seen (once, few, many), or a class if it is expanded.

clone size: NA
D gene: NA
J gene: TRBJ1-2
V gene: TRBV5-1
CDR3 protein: CASSLGPGDYGYTF
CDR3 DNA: TGCGCCAGCAGCTTGGGTCCAGGTGACTATGGCTACACCTTC

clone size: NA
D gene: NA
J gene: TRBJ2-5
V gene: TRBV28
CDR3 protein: CASSGDLIVETQYF
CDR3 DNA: TGTGCCAGCAGTGGAGACCTTATAGTTGAGACCCAGTACTTC

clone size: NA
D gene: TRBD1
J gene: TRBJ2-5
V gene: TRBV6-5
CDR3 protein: CASSRDRDETQYF
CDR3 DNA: TGTGCCAGCAGTAGGGACAGGGATGAGACCCAGTACTTC

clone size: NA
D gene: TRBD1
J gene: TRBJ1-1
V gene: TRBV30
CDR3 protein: CAWSDRTGMNTEAFF
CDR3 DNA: TGTGCCTGGAGTGATAGGACAGGAATGAACACTGAAGCTTTCTTT

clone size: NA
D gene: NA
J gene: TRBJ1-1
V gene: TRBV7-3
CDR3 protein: CASSSDSYTEAFF
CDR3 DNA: TGTGCCAGCAGCTCGGACTCATACACTGAAGCTTTCTTT

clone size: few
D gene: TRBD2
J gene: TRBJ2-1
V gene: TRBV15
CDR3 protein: CATSRDLLLAASEEQFF
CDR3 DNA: TGTGCCACCAGCAGAGATCTCCTACTAGCGGCCTCTGAGGAGCAGTTCTTC

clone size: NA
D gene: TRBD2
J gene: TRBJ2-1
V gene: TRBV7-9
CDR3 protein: CASSPLMTSGGYNEQFF
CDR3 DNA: TGTGCCAGCAGCCCCCTGATGACTAGCGGGGGTTACAATGAGCAGTTCTTC

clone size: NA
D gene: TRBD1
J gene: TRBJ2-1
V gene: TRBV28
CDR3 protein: CASSSGQGVWAQFF
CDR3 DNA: TGTGCCAGCAGTTCGGGACAGGGGGTATGGGCGCAGTTCTTC

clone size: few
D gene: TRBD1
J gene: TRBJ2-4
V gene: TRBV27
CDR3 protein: CASRRQGWYDIQYF
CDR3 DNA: TGTGCCAGCAGGCGACAGGGATGGTATGACATTCAGTACTTC

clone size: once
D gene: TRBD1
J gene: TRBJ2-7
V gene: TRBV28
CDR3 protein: CASSPGQGTVYYEQYF
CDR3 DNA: TGTGCCAGCAGCCCGGGACAGGGTACGGTCTACTACGAGCAGTACTTC

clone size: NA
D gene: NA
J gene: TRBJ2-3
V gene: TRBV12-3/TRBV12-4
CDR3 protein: CASSLAATDTQYF
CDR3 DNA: TGTGCCAGCAGTTTAGCAGCGACAGATACGCAGTATTTT

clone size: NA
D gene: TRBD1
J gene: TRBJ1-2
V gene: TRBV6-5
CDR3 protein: CASGDRANYGYTF
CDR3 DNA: TGTGCCAGCGGGGACAGAGCTAACTATGGCTACACCTTC

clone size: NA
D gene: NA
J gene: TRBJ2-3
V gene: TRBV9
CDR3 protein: CASSVAAGYTDTQYF
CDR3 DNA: TGTGCCAGCAGCGTAGCAGCGGGTTACACAGATACGCAGTATTTT

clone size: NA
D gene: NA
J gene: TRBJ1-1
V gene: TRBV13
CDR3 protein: CASSLDKLNTEAFF
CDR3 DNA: TGTGCCAGCAGCTTAGACAAACTAAACACTGAAGCTTTCTTT

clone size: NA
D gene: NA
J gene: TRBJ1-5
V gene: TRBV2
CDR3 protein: CASSESRTEFNQPQHF
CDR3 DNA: TGTGCCAGCAGTGAAAGTAGGACAGAGTTTAATCAGCCCCAGCATTTT

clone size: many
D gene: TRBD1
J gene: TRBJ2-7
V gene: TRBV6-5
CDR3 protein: CASSYYPPPGQAEQYF
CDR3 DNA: TGTGCCAGCAGTTACTACCCTCCGCCGGGACAGGCCGAGCAGTACTTC

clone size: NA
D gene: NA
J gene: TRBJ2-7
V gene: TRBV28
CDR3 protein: CASTQQGGEQYF
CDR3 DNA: TGTGCCAGCACCCAGCAGGGAGGAGAGCAGTACTTC

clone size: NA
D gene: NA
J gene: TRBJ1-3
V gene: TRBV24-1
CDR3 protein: CATSDSSGERNTIYF
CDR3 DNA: TGTGCCACCAGTGACTCATCAGGGGAAAGAAACACCATATATTTT

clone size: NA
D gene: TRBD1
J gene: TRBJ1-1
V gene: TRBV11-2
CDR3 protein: CASSSDRGTEAFF
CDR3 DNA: TGTGCCAGCAGTTCAGACAGGGGCACTGAAGCTTTCTTT

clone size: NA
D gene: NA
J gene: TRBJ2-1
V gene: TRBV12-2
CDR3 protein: CASRSARLAGHYNEQFF
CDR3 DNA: TGTGCAAGTCGCTCCGCCCGATTAGCGGGCCATTACAATGAGCAGTTCTTC

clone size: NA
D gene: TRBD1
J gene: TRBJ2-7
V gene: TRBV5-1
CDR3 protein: CASSLFPGQGYEQYF
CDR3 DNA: TGCGCCAGCAGTTTGTTCCCGGGACAGGGGTACGAGCAGTACTTC

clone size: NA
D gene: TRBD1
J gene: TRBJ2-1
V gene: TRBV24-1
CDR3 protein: CATSGTAFDNEQFF
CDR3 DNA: TGTGCCACTTCCGGGACAGCTTTCGACAATGAGCAGTTCTTC

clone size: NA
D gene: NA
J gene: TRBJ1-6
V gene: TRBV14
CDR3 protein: CASSQDRGNLNSPLHF
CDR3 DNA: TGTGCCAGCAGCCAAGATCGCGGGAACCTTAATTCACCCCTCCACTTT

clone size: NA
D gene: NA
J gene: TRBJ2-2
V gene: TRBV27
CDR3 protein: CASSFAGYTGELFF
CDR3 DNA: TGTGCCAGCAGTTTCGCAGGGTACACCGGGGAGCTGTTTTTT

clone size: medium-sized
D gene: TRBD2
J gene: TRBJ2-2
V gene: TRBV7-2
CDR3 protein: CASSLTSGSGTGELFF
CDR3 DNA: TGTGCCAGCAGCTTGACTAGCGGGAGCGGGACCGGGGAGCTGTTTTTT

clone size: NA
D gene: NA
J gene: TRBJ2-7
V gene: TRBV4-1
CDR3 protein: CASSQDSVGVESYEQYF
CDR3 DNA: TGCGCCAGCAGCCAAGATAGCGTGGGAGTGGAGTCCTACGAGCAGTACTTC

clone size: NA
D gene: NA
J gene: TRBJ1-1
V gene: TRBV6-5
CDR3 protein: CASRQGFRDTEAFF
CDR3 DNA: TGTGCCAGCAGACAGGGTTTCAGGGACACTGAAGCTTTCTTT

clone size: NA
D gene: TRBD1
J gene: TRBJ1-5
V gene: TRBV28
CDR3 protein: CASSETGPSNQPQHF
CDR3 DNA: TGTGCCAGCAGTGAGACAGGGCCTAGCAATCAGCCCCAGCATTTT

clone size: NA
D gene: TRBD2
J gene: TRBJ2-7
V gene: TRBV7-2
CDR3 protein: CASSFGAGGGYEQYF
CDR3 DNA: TGTGCCAGCAGCTTTGGAGCGGGAGGAGGTTACGAGCAGTACTTC

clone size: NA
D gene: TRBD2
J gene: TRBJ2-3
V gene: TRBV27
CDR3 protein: CASSPDVRVGLAGGPGFTQYF
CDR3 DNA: TGTGCCAGCAGTCCCGACGTACGGGTTGGTCTAGCGGGAGGGCCAGGTTTTACGCAGTATTTT

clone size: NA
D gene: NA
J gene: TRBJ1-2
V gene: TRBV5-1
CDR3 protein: CASTEGDRNYGYTF
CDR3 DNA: TGCGCCAGCACCGAAGGAGACAGGAACTATGGCTACACCTTC

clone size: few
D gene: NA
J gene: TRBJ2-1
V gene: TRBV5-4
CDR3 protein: CASSLEAAPYNEQFF
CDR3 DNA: TGTGCCAGCAGCTTGGAAGCGGCCCCCTACAATGAGCAGTTCTTC

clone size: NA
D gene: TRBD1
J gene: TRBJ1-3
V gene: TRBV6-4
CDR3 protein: CASSATGEPGNTIYF
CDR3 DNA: TGTGCCAGCAGTGCCACAGGGGAGCCTGGAAACACCATATATTTT